A single sample is the source of the 30 T cell receptor beta chains below, sequenced in a study of shared clonotypes between healthy human individuals. Data came from immunoSEQ multiplex PCR; TCRdb stores just in-frame clones and leaves some out. The sample has around 88,000 clones; 60% to 75% are singletons. The material sequenced was memory CD8+ T cells sorted from blood. Subset of the sample: CD45RO+ cells pooled with CCR7-negative TemRA cells. Every receptor here comes from a man aged 25-40 years in good health.

The V call is TRBV10-2, the J call TRBJ2-1, with 10 bases identical to TRBD2. CDR1 and CDR2 from the germline V gene are WSHSY and SAAADI. The V and J ends lost 1 base and 6 bases, in that order; junction bases with no gene match: 3. The CDR3 contains 15 residues. DNA of the CDR3: TGCGCCAGCAGTGAGTTTGCTAGCGGGAGCAATGAGCAGTTCTTC. Protein sequence: CASSEFASGSNEQFF.

The CDR3 sequence: CATSKGGEGPDTQYF. The CDR3 DNA reads as TGTGCCACCAGTAAAGGGGGTGAAGGCCCAGATACGCAGTATTTT. The chain links TRBV15 to TRBJ2-3, with D tentatively TRBD1 (6 bases). Germline loops: CDR1 LNHNV, CDR2 YYDKDF (reference sequence). V was clipped by 6 bases and J by 4 bases, with 17 bases between them. CDR3 length: 15 residues.

This clone was seen only once. The rearrangement links TRBV7-9 to TRBJ2-7; D gene ambiguous. From germline, CDR1 is SEHNR and CDR2 FQNEAQ (reference sequence). V lost 4 bases, J lost 3 bases, and 16 bases lay in between. The CDR3 runs to 15 residues. CDR3 nucleotides: TGTGCCAGCAGCTCCGATCGGGCCAGGCTCTACGAGCAGTACTTC. Translation gives CASSSDRARLYEQYF.

V gene TRBV29-1 combines with J gene TRBJ2-7; D might be TRBD1 (6 bases). Trimming removed 4 bases at V and 6 bases at J, with 13 bases between. Germline-derived CDR1 and CDR2 are SQVTM and ANQGSEA. This CDR3 is 12 amino acids long. CDR3 in amino acids: CSVAQGMGEQYF. CDR3 in DNA: TGCAGCGTTGCCCAGGGGATGGGCGAGCAGTACTTC.

The V call is TRBV13, the J call TRBJ1-1; a possible D gene is TRBD1 (5 bases). In germline, CDR1 is PRHDT, CDR2 FYEKMQ (reference sequence). This CDR3 is built from 14 residues. The V and J ends lost 5 bases and 1 base respectively, with 11 bases between them. The CDR3 nucleotides are TGTGCCAGCAGCCCTACAGGTTCGAACACTGAAGCTTTCTTT. It translates to CASSPTGSNTEAFF.

The gene calls are TRBV7-9 and TRBJ2-1; no definite D call. This CDR3 comprises 16 residues. Trimming left V 4 bases short and J 8 bases short, with 21 bases between. Germline V CDR1 and CDR2: SEHNR, FQNEAQ (reference sequence). The CDR3 coding sequence is TGTGCCAGCAGCTCCCTCAATCCAGAATCTCTCTATGAGCAGTTCTTC. Residues: CASSSLNPESLYEQFF.

The gene calls are TRBV28 and TRBJ1-1; D unclear. Per the germline V gene, CDR1 is MDHEN and CDR2 is SYDVKM. V lost 7 bases, J lost 3 bases, and 12 bases lay in between. CDR3 size: 13 residues. The CDR3, as DNA: TGTGCCAGCACCTCGTGGGTGGACACTGAAGCTTTCTTT. This gives the protein CASTSWVDTEAFF.

There are a few counts of this clone. The chain is built from TRBV2 and TRBJ2-7; TRBD2 matches 7 bases. Germline CDR1 is SNHLY and CDR2 is FYNNEI. The CDR3 runs to 15 residues. The V and J ends lost 6 bases and 3 bases, in that order; junction bases with no gene match: 11. CDR3 protein: CASRDAGGRDYEQYF. CDR3 DNA sequence: TGTGCCAGCAGAGACGCCGGGGGGAGGGACTACGAGCAGTACTTC.

V usage is TRBV9 and J usage is TRBJ2-1; D possibly corresponds to TRBD1 (6 bases). The CDR3 sequence is 14 residues long. Germline values: CDR1 SGDLS, CDR2 YYNGEE. V lost 3 bases, J lost 4 bases, and 11 bases lay in between. The CDR3 DNA is TGTGCCAGCAGCGCCCGGGACACTTACAATGAGCAGTTCTTC. This sequence encodes CASSARDTYNEQFF.

This clone showed up just a few times. The chain links TRBV7-2 to TRBJ2-7; weak D call: TRBD2 (6 bases). Germline lookup yields CDR1 SGHTA and CDR2 FQGNSA. The CDR3 runs to 13 residues. The V end lost 5 bases, the J end lost 7 bases, and 15 bases lay between the germline ends. The CDR3, as DNA: TGTGCCAGCAGCGCGGGACGGTTATTAGAGCAGTACTTC. Residues: CASSAGRLLEQYF. Drawing the rest from reference TRBV7-2 and TRBJ2-7, the complete variable domain is GAGVSQSPSNKVTEKGKDVELRCDPISGHTALYWYRQSLGQGLEFLIYFQGNSAPDKSGLPSDRFSAERTGGSVSTLTIQRTQQEDSAVYLCASSAGRLLEQYFGPGTRLTVT.

This clone was seen a few times. The chain has TRBV6-5 and TRBJ2-5; a possible D gene is TRBD1 (6 bases). The CDR3 length is 15 residues. From germline, CDR1 is MNHEY and CDR2 SVGAGI. V was shortened by 5 bases and J by 2 bases, with 15 bases between the two germline ends. CDR3 residues: CASSALRGSQETQYF. The CDR3 nucleotides are TGTGCCAGCAGTGCACTCAGGGGTAGTCAAGAGACCCAGTACTTC.

This chain connects TRBV20-1 to TRBJ1-4; no definite D call. This CDR3 spans 10 amino acids. Per germline, CDR1 DFQATT and CDR2 SNEGSKA (reference sequence). V lost 5 bases and J lost 5, with 3 bases in between. The CDR3 reads CSAPNEKLFF. The CDR3 nucleotides are TGCAGTGCTCCGAATGAAAAACTGTTTTTT.

The rearrangement links TRBV19 to TRBJ1-1; TRBD1 agrees at 11 bases. This CDR3 has 14 residues. The germline V gene encodes CDR1 LNHDA and CDR2 SQIVND (reference sequence). V lost 7 bases and J lost 7; bases outside the gene matches: 8. The CDR3 protein is CASIEDRGLGEAFF. The DNA of the CDR3 is TGTGCCAGTATCGAGGACAGGGGGCTGGGTGAAGCTTTCTTT.

The J gene is TRBJ2-6, the V gene TRBV27, with a tentative D call TRBD1 (6 bases). This CDR3 region has 15 residues. Per germline, CDR1 MNHEY and CDR2 SMNVEV (reference sequence). The V end was cut by 2 bases, the J end by 4 bases, with 9 bases between. Here the CDR3 DNA reads TGTGCCAGCAGTTTAAGGGGGTTCGGGGCCAACGTCCTGACTTTC. Encoded protein: CASSLRGFGANVLTF. Based on the CDR3 plus reference TRBV27 and TRBJ2-6, the full variable domain is EAQVTQNPRYLITVTGKKLTVTCSQNMNHEYMSWYRQDPGLGLRQIYYSMNVEVTDKGDVPEGYKVSRKEKRNFPLILESPSPNQTSLYFCASSLRGFGANVLTFGAGSRLTVL.

This rearrangement joins TRBV6-5 to TRBJ2-3; perhaps TRBD1 as D (5 bases). The CDR3 consists of 12 residues. Germline CDR1 is MNHEY and CDR2 is SVGAGI. V lost 6 bases to trimming and J lost 7 bases, with 11 bases between them. The CDR3, as DNA: TGTGCCAGCAGGGACAACTCCTATACGCAGTATTTT. It encodes CASRDNSYTQYF.

This sequence joins TRBV27 and TRBJ2-5; D perhaps matches TRBD2 (6 bases). Germline V CDR1 and CDR2: MNHEY, SMNVEV (reference sequence). The CDR3 covers 15 residues. V gave up 2 bases and J gave up 5 bases, with 15 bases separating them. The CDR3 protein is CASSLRGGPRETQYF. The CDR3 nucleotides are TGTGCCAGCAGTTTACGGGGAGGTCCACGGGAGACCCAGTACTTC.

The rearrangement uses TRBV7-2 and TRBJ1-5; D is uncertain. V was cut by 3 bases and J by 3 bases, with 9 bases left in between. Looked up from germline, CDR1 is SGHTA and CDR2 is FQGNSA. The CDR3 totals 14 residues. The CDR3 DNA reads as TGTGCCAGCAGCTTGTCGGAGGTCAATCAGCCCCAGCATTTT. It translates to CASSLSEVNQPQHF.

The count of this clone is one. The chain combines TRBV9 with TRBJ1-3; 7 nucleotides agree with TRBD1. In germline, CDR1 is SGDLS, CDR2 YYNGEE. Germline trimming cut 3 bases from V and 1 base from J; bases unmatched to any gene: 7. The CDR3 contains 16 residues. The CDR3 coding sequence is TGTGCCAGCAGCGCCGCGGGACAGCATTCTGGAAACACCATATATTTT. This gives the protein CASSAAGQHSGNTIYF. Using reference TRBV9 and TRBJ1-3 for the parts outside the CDR3, the full variable domain is DSGVTQTPKHLITATGQRVTLRCSPRSGDLSVYWYQQSLDQGLQFLIQYYNGEERAKGNILERFSAQQFPDLHSELNLSSLELGDSALYFCASSAAGQHSGNTIYFGEGSWLTVV.

The V and J genes are TRBV6-1 and TRBJ2-7, with D unclear. Deletions cut 5 bases from V and 3 bases from J, with 8 bases between. This CDR3 is 12 amino acids long. The germline V gene has CDR1 MNHNS and CDR2 SASEGT. The CDR3 nucleotides read TGTGCCAGCAGTTCGTACGTCTACGAGCAGTACTTC. As protein: CASSSYVYEQYF.

In its sample, this clone was seen many times. Other DNA sequences within the sample encode an identical CDR3. V gene TRBV19 combines with J gene TRBJ2-1, with TRBD2 matching over 7 bases. With 3 bases clipped from V and 9 bases from J, the junction kept 5 bases outside the gene matches. The CDR3 spans 13 residues. Germline lookup yields CDR1 LNHDA and CDR2 SQIVND (reference sequence). The CDR3 is CASSISGGGEQFF. In DNA form, the CDR3 reads TGTGCCAGTAGTATCTCTGGGGGGGGTGAGCAGTTCTTC.

The CDR3 reads CSGMGQRYGYTF. DNA of the CDR3: TGCAGCGGGATGGGACAGCGCTATGGCTACACCTTC. The V and J genes are TRBV29-1 and TRBJ1-2; 7 bases are a match to TRBD1. This CDR3 comprises 12 residues. The germline V gene encodes CDR1 SQVTM and CDR2 ANQGSEA. The V gene end was trimmed by 7 bases and the J gene end by 4 bases; junction bases not matched to a gene: 6.

About this clone itself: The DNA is left out, because the CDR3 cannot be placed on it with certainty; the CDR3 is given as TCRdb lists it. The V and J genes are TRBV11-2 and TRBJ1-1. Termini included, the CDR3 measures 13 amino acids. Germline V gives CDR1 SGHAT, CDR2 FQNNGV. CDR3 residues: CASSFGPGVAAFF.

The genes are TRBV7-9 and TRBJ2-5; possibly TRBD1 or TRBD2 for D (5 bases each). From germline, CDR1 is SEHNR and CDR2 FQNEAQ (reference sequence). There are 15 residues in the CDR3. The V end was cut by 3 bases, the J end by 3 bases, with 14 bases between. The CDR3 is CASSFIWDEEETQYF. The CDR3 DNA reads as TGTGCCAGCAGCTTTATCTGGGACGAAGAAGAGACCCAGTACTTC.

This clone was detected ten times or more. The chain has TRBV27 and TRBJ2-1; D remains unclear. The length of the CDR3 is 13 residues. V lost 4 bases and J lost 8, with 12 bases in between. Germline V CDR1 and CDR2: MNHEY, SMNVEV (reference sequence). CDR3 amino acids: CASSWGGPDEQFF. For the CDR3, the DNA is TGTGCCAGCAGTTGGGGTGGGCCAGATGAGCAGTTCTTC.

The chain joins TRBV6-5 to TRBJ2-1, with 11 positions matching TRBD2. CDR1 is MNHEY, CDR2 SVGAGI, per germline. This CDR3 region has 15 residues. Trimming at V came to 7 bases and at J to 10 bases, leaving 12 bases not matched to a gene. The CDR3 reads CASKLAGGPLREQFF. The CDR3 region has the DNA TGTGCCAGCAAGTTAGCGGGAGGGCCTCTAAGGGAGCAGTTCTTC.

This clone has just a few counts. This chain joins TRBV19 and TRBJ1-2; D is unclear. V lost 6 bases, J lost 3 bases, and 5 bases lay in between. Germline V gene data show CDR1 as LNHDA and CDR2 as SQIVND (reference sequence). The CDR3 runs to 11 residues. CDR3 bases: TGTGCCAGTAGCATCCACTATGGCTACACCTTC. This codes for CASSIHYGYTF.

This clone was seen just once. The genes are TRBV18 and TRBJ2-3; the D is unclear. Trimming stripped 2 bases from V and 8 bases from J, with 8 bases between. The CDR3 is 12 residues long. The germline gives CDR1 KGHSH, CDR2 LQKENI. CDR3 sequence reads: CASSPSKGTQYF. CDR3 sequence (DNA): TGTGCCAGCTCACCATCAAAGGGTACGCAGTATTTT.

A few counts support this clone. This chain connects TRBV30 to TRBJ1-1; no reliable D call. The CDR3 contains 12 residues. Germline CDR1 reads GTSNPN; CDR2 reads SVGIG (reference sequence). The germline V and J ends were trimmed by 3 bases and 1 base, with 6 bases remaining between them. Here the CDR3 DNA reads TGTGCCTGGAGAAGAGGGAACACTGAAGCTTTCTTT. Translated: CAWRRGNTEAFF.

The CDR3 loop reads CASSVGQGLVYEQYF. DNA for the CDR3: TGTGCCAGCAGCGTGGGACAGGGCCTTGTCTACGAGCAGTACTTC. The rearrangement links TRBV9 to TRBJ2-7; TRBD1 matches at 9 bases. J was trimmed by 3 bases and V by 2 bases; bases with no gene match: 6. There are 15 residues in the CDR3. Germline CDR1 SGDLS, CDR2 YYNGEE.

The rearrangement links TRBV4-3 to TRBJ2-1; 8 nucleotides align to TRBD2. Trimming cost V 1 base and J 7 bases; bases outside gene matches: 6. The CDR3 extends over 15 amino acids. Germline CDR1 reads LGHNA; CDR2 reads YSLEER. CDR3 protein: CASSQGSGSENEQFF. DNA of the CDR3: TGCGCCAGCAGCCAAGGAAGCGGGAGTGAGAATGAGCAGTTCTTC.